This TCR beta chain emerged from a study of response to subunit inactivated influenza vaccine. At least ten counts were recorded for this clonotype. TCRdb used MiXCR to reprocess the RT-PCR reads, holding one entry per CDR3 protein. The sample carries about 620,000 distinct CDR3 sequences, about 11% recorded once. The sequencing used PBMCs from blood, collected on the day of vaccination. This TCR came from a man aged 50-60 years who received an inactivated influenza vaccine.

The CDR3 DNA reads TGTGCCAGTAGTATCACAGGGTTCCAAGAGACCCAGTACTTC. This sequence encodes CASSITGFQETQYF. The chain combines TRBV12-3 or TRBV12-4 with TRBJ2-5; D might be TRBD1 (6 bases). The length of the CDR3 is 14 residues. Trimming took off 9 bases at V and 1 base at J, with 15 bases between the two ends.